These 20 T cell receptor beta chains originate from one sample sequenced in a study of technical replicates of blood from a few donors. Repertoires were generated with immunoSEQ multiplex PCR, while TCRdb's copy carries only in-frame clones and drops some. The profile shows about 94,000 clones, approximately 95% of them singletons. Input material: T cells isolated from PBMCs. Receptors originate from a human donor in good health.

The chain links TRBV5-6 to TRBJ2-7, with 9 positions matching TRBD2. This CDR3 is 14 amino acids long. V trimming: 3 bases; J trimming: 12 bases; junction bases outside the gene matches: 13. Germline CDR1 is SGHDT and CDR2 is YYEEEE. The CDR3 spells CASSSLLAGYMPYF. In DNA form, the CDR3 reads TGTGCCAGCAGCTCCTTGCTAGCGGGGTATATGCCGTACTTC.

The CDR3 reads CASDGAGGTDTQYF. The CDR3 coding sequence is TGTGCCAGCGATGGAGCGGGAGGGACAGATACGCAGTATTTT. V is TRBV28 and J is TRBJ2-3; 10 bases align to TRBD2. After removal of 8 bases from V and 3 bases from J, the junction contained 5 bases not matched to a gene. The CDR3 totals 14 residues. The V gene's germline CDR1 is MDHEN and CDR2 SYDVKM.

The chain couples TRBV5-1 to TRBJ2-7; 9 nucleotides line up with TRBD1. J was trimmed by 3 bases and V by 4 bases; bases with no gene match: 8. CDR3 length: 15 amino acids. Looked up from germline, CDR1 is SGHRS and CDR2 is YFSETQ. Here the CDR3 reads CASSGGQGRGYEQYF. CDR3 coding DNA: TGCGCCAGCAGCGGGGGACAGGGCAGAGGCTACGAGCAGTACTTC.

This rearrangement joins TRBV6-6 to TRBJ1-1, with a possible D match to TRBD1 (6 bases). Germline CDR1 reads MNHNY; CDR2 reads SVGAGI (reference sequence). This CDR3 is 15 amino acids long. The germline V and J ends were trimmed by 0 bases and 1 base, with 9 bases remaining between them. The CDR3 coding sequence is TGTGCCAGCAGTTACTCCGGGGGGCCGAACACTGAAGCTTTCTTT. It translates to CASSYSGGPNTEAFF.

The chain couples TRBV10-2 to TRBJ1-2; D gene ambiguous. V lost 6 bases and J 7 bases, leaving 15 bases between the germline ends. The CDR3 consists of 13 residues. CDR1 is WSHSY, CDR2 SAAADI, per germline. Here the CDR3 DNA reads TGCGCCAGCAGCGCAGGAGGTCCTAGTGGCTACACCTTC. Protein sequence: CASSAGGPSGYTF.

CDR3 sequence (DNA): TGTGCCAGCAGCAAGCTAGGGACTAGCGGACCCTACGAGCAGTACTTC. Residues: CASSKLGTSGPYEQYF. This rearrangement joins TRBV21-1 to TRBJ2-7; TRBD2 is the table's D call, not checked against the DNA. TRBV21-1 is tagged as a pseudogene. The length of the CDR3 is 16 residues.

The rearrangement joins TRBV2 to TRBJ2-1, with 7 bases lining up with TRBD1. CDR1 and CDR2 from the germline V gene are SNHLY and FYNNEI. The CDR3 runs to 12 residues. Losses at the gene ends were 4 bases for V and 12 bases for J; bases not matched to a gene: 6. CDR3 amino acids: CASSGQGIGQFF. CDR3 sequence (DNA): TGTGCCAGCAGTGGACAGGGTATCGGGCAGTTCTTC.

The chain uses TRBV25-1 and TRBJ2-3; 8 nucleotides align to TRBD1. V dropped 3 bases and J dropped 1; count of bases not matched to a gene: 9. The CDR3 has 17 amino acids. CDR1 is MGHDK and CDR2 is SYGVNS in the germline V gene. The CDR3: CASSDPLRGLGTDTQYF. The CDR3 bases are TGTGCCAGCAGTGACCCCCTCAGGGGGCTTGGCACAGATACGCAGTATTTT. Together with reference TRBV25-1 and TRBJ2-3, the CDR3 gives the full variable domain: EADIYQTPRYLVIGTGKKITLECSQTMGHDKMYWYQQDPGMELHLIHYSYGVNSTEKGDLSSESTVSRIRTEHFPLTLESARPSHTSQYLCASSDPLRGLGTDTQYFGPGTRLTVL.

The rearrangement joins TRBV7-9 to TRBJ2-5; TRBD1 aligns across 10 bases. The length of the CDR3 is 15 residues. Germline lookup yields CDR1 SEHNR and CDR2 FQNEAQ (reference sequence). Trimming cost V 5 bases and J 2 bases; bases outside gene matches: 5. DNA of the CDR3: TGTGCCAGCAGCCGCGTGGACAGGGGGCAAGAGACCCAGTACTTC. Protein: CASSRVDRGQETQYF. Full variable domain (remainder filled in from reference TRBV7-9 and TRBJ2-5): DTGVSQNPRHKITKRGQNVTFRCDPISEHNRLYWYRQTLGQGPEFLTYFQNEAQLEKSRLLSDRFSAERPKGSFSTLEIQRTEQGDSAMYLCASSRVDRGQETQYFGPGTRLLVL.

The chain couples TRBV10-3 to TRBJ1-1; TRBD1 aligns across 9 bases. V gave up 6 bases and J gave up 1 base; unmatched junction bases: 15. This CDR3 has 18 amino acids. Per the germline V gene, CDR1 is ENHRY and CDR2 is SYGVKD. In DNA form, the CDR3 reads TGTGCCATCAGCGTGGGACAGGGTATCTCTAATCGGAACACTGAAGCTTTCTTT. It yields the protein CAISVGQGISNRNTEAFF.

The genes are TRBV7-2 and TRBJ1-3; D is perhaps TRBD1 (6 bases). The germline V gene has CDR1 SGHTA and CDR2 FQGNSA. V dropped 5 bases and J dropped 0 bases, with 14 bases sitting between them. CDR3 length equals 16 residues. The CDR3 loop reads CASSATQGGSGNTIYF. Here the CDR3 DNA reads TGTGCCAGCAGCGCGACCCAAGGGGGCTCTGGAAACACCATATATTTT.

The rearrangement joins TRBV9 to TRBJ1-1, with unresolved D. Trimming cost V 1 base and J 3 bases, with 7 bases left between them. Germline values: CDR1 SGDLS, CDR2 YYNGEE. The CDR3 is 13 amino acids. The CDR3 loop is CASSVTGYTEAFF. DNA for the CDR3: TGTGCCAGCAGCGTAACGGGATACACTGAAGCTTTCTTT.

The V gene is TRBV5-1, the J gene TRBJ1-3, with D possibly being TRBD1 (6 bases). Germline values: CDR1 SGHRS, CDR2 YFSETQ. V lost 3 bases and J 0 bases, leaving 16 bases between the germline ends. CDR3 length: 17 residues. The chain's CDR3 is CASSSQTGFSSGNTIYF. The CDR3 nucleotides read TGCGCCAGCAGCTCGCAGACAGGTTTTAGCTCTGGAAACACCATATATTTT.

The chain is built from TRBV6-1 and TRBJ1-5; maybe TRBD1 (5 bases). The CDR3 is made up of 13 amino acids. V was trimmed by 5 bases and J by 6 bases, leaving 11 bases between them. Germline assignment: CDR1 MNHNS and CDR2 SASEGT. CDR3 sequence reads: CASSPRGSQPQHF. In DNA form, the CDR3 reads TGTGCCAGCAGTCCAAGGGGTAGTCAGCCCCAGCATTTT.

The chain's CDR3 is CASSPTGTGTNYGYTF. CDR3 DNA: TGCGCCAGCAGTCCAACAGGGACCGGGACTAACTATGGCTACACCTTC. The chain employs TRBV10-1 and TRBJ1-2, with D perhaps matching TRBD1 (6 bases). Trimming removed 5 bases at V and 0 bases at J, with 16 bases between. CDR1 and CDR2 (germline): WNHNN, SYGVQD (reference sequence). The CDR3 totals 16 residues.

This clone was detected only once. The chain recombines TRBV4-2 with TRBJ2-5, with 11 positions matching TRBD1. J was trimmed by 1 base and V by 7 bases; bases with no gene match: 5. This CDR3 spans 15 amino acids. Germline CDR1 is LGHNA and CDR2 is YNFKEQ. The CDR3 region is CASTVDRGRQETQYF. CDR3 in DNA: TGTGCCAGCACCGTGGACAGGGGGCGCCAAGAGACCCAGTACTTC.

This clone was detected only a few times. This rearrangement joins TRBV2 to TRBJ1-4, with 7 bases fitting TRBD1. Germline loops: CDR1 SNHLY, CDR2 FYNNEI. V trimming: 5 bases; J trimming: 7 bases; junction bases outside the gene matches: 7. The CDR3 extends over 14 amino acids. The CDR3 DNA reads as TGTGCCAGCAGTTCCACAGGGGCGGGTGAAAAACTGTTTTTT. Amino acid sequence: CASSSTGAGEKLFF.

J is TRBJ2-5 and V is TRBV2, with 11 bases matching TRBD2. The CDR3 spans 15 residues. J was trimmed by 4 bases and V by 6 bases; bases with no gene match: 7. Per the germline V gene, CDR1 is SNHLY and CDR2 is FYNNEI. CDR3 in DNA: TGTGCCAGCAGGGTGACTAGCGGGGAGGGAGAGACCCAGTACTTC. Its translation: CASRVTSGEGETQYF.

This clone has only one observation. The rearrangement links TRBV28 to TRBJ1-4; 8 bases agree with TRBD1. The CDR3 covers 19 residues. The germline V gene has CDR1 MDHEN and CDR2 SYDVKM. The trim removed 6 bases at V and 5 bases at J, leaving 20 bases unmatched. CDR3 region: CASRHILGTGLTPNEKLFF. In DNA, the CDR3 is TGTGCCAGCAGACACATACTAGGGACAGGCTTAACTCCGAATGAAAAACTGTTTTTT.

The gene calls are TRBV7-8 and TRBJ1-5; TRBD1 is a possible D gene (6 bases). The CDR3 is 15 amino acids. Trimming cost V 2 bases and J 4 bases, with 12 bases left between them. The germline CDR1 and CDR2 sequences are SGHVS and FQNEAQ. The CDR3 bases are TGTGCCAGCAGCTTAACCGTAGGGGGTAATCAGCCCCAGCATTTT. Protein: CASSLTVGGNQPQHF.